This T cell receptor (beta chain) emerged from a study of blood T cell repertoires in COVID-19. Whole-study context: Researchers got acute and convalescent COVID-19 samples from the United States, Italy and Spain. Sources were T cells, B-cell-depleted T cells, or PBMCs; the material itself was cDNA or gDNA.

Germline lookup yields CDR1 GTSNPN and CDR2 SVGIG (reference sequence). This CDR3 region has 13 residues. Trimming pared 0 bases from V and 1 base from J, leaving 6 bases between. Authors' processing steps: Using reference gene primer amplification, nucleated cell counts were estimated. Produced via immunoSEQ multiplex PCR; TCRdb's table is partial and in-frame only. Clone size and V and J calls were adopted from that table, with D and trimming inferred from the DNA. This sample has 150,000 or so clones, with 90% found just once. Sequencing used peripheral blood. The rearrangement joins TRBV30 to TRBJ1-1, with D unresolved. The sequence was obtained from a man in his sixties with active or convalescent COVID-19. Here the CDR3 reads CAWSVEANTEAFF. CDR3 DNA sequence: TGTGCCTGGAGTGTAGAGGCGAACACTGAAGCTTTCTTT.